This T cell receptor (beta chain) was observed in a study of T cell repertoires in cytomegalovirus infection. Study information: Public TCR beta signatures marked donors with CMV infection and the matching HLA. Study-wide points: Ex vivo responses were dominated by HLA-C-restricted CMV-specific TCR beta clonotypes. The study identified carriers of CMV plus the relevant HLA from cumulative public TCR beta family frequency.

CDR3 size: 15 residues. From germline, CDR1 is MDHEN and CDR2 SYDVKM. With 4 bases removed from V and 1 base from J, the gap between germline ends came to 13 bases. TCRdb re-called the reads through MiXCR, storing one row per CDR3 protein. The repertoire holds around 740,000 distinct CDR3 sequences, with about 40% as singletons. This clonotype was found a few times. Its antigen is unknown. The source of this sequence is a human donor in good health (CMV status not recorded). Some clones in this sample may be carry-over from other donors' samples. Sequencing was done on a sample of PBMCs. This sequence joins TRBV28 and TRBJ1-1; D ambiguous. The CDR3, as DNA: TGTGCCAGCAGTTCCCCCGTTCCCAAGAACACTGAAGCTTTCTTT. Encoded protein: CASSSPVPKNTEAFF.